Shown below are 14 T cell receptor beta chains from a single sample sequenced in a study of shared clonotypes between healthy human individuals. Data came from immunoSEQ multiplex PCR; TCRdb stores just in-frame clones and leaves some out. This sample carries around 2,000,000 clones, 85% to 95% of them seen once, and the ten largest clones take around 0.13%. The sequenced sample was naive CD4+ T cells sorted from blood. Subset denoted: CD45RA+ positively selected. The receptors here all came from a man younger than 35 in good health.

This chain joins TRBV18 and TRBJ1-1, with D unclear. Trimming removed 3 bases at V and 0 bases at J, with 14 bases between. There are 16 residues in the CDR3. CDR1 and CDR2 (germline): KGHSH, LQKENI. The chain's CDR3 is CASSPPSTAMNTEAFF. For the CDR3, the DNA is TGTGCCAGCTCACCCCCTAGTACAGCCATGAACACTGAAGCTTTCTTT.

The chain carries TRBV7-9 and TRBJ2-5; weak D call: TRBD2 (6 bases). The CDR3 totals 16 residues. CDR1 SEHNR and CDR2 FQNEAQ come from the germline V gene (reference sequence). With 0 bases removed from V and 4 bases from J, the gap between germline ends came to 15 bases. The CDR3 nucleotides are TGTGCCAGCAGCTTAGCAGGCGGGGTTATTGGAGAGACCCAGTACTTC. Its translation: CASSLAGGVIGETQYF.

The chain links TRBV7-9 to TRBJ2-3; 10 nucleotides align to TRBD2. This CDR3 contains 15 residues. Germline assignment: CDR1 SEHNR and CDR2 FQNEAQ (reference sequence). V dropped 5 bases and J dropped 5; count of bases not matched to a gene: 7. CDR3 residues: CASSQAGGPRDTQYF. Written as DNA, the CDR3 is TGTGCCAGCAGCCAAGCGGGGGGGCCTAGAGATACGCAGTATTTT.

This clone occurred once. The chain carries TRBV5-1 and TRBJ1-2; D call uncertain. Trimming took off 2 bases at V and 8 bases at J, with 13 bases between the two ends. Germline V gene data show CDR1 as SGHRS and CDR2 as YFSETQ. The CDR3 runs 13 residues. The CDR3 DNA reads as TGCGCCAGCAGCTTTTCGGAAATCTGGGGCTACACCTTC. Its translation: CASSFSEIWGYTF.

The chain combines TRBV19 with TRBJ2-7; TRBD1 matches at 8 bases. Germline CDR1 and CDR2: LNHDA and SQIVND (reference sequence). V shed 5 bases and J 2 bases; nucleotides not matched to a gene: 2. This CDR3 is built from 13 residues. This CDR3 is CASSPGQAYEQYF. CDR3 sequence (DNA): TGTGCCAGTAGTCCGGGACAGGCCTACGAGCAGTACTTC.

V and J are TRBV4-1 and TRBJ2-7; possible D gene TRBD2, 6 bases. CDR3 size: 15 residues. The V gene lost 1 base and the J gene lost 2 bases, with 12 bases spanning the gap. CDR1 MGHRA and CDR2 YSYEKL come from the germline V gene. The CDR3 spells CASSQVGGKAYEQYF. In DNA form, the CDR3 reads TGCGCCAGCAGCCAAGTGGGCGGGAAGGCCTACGAGCAGTACTTC.

The V and J genes are TRBV18 and TRBJ2-2; 15 bases map to TRBD2. This CDR3 is built from 22 residues. V lost 3 bases, J lost 1 base, and 15 bases stayed unmatched. Germline values: CDR1 KGHSH, CDR2 LQKENI. The CDR3 DNA follows: TGTGCCAGCTCACCCGTAGTCCGTCCGTGGACTAGCGGGGGGGAGAACACCGGGGAGCTGTTTTTT. Protein product: CASSPVVRPWTSGGENTGELFF.

The V gene is TRBV4-3, the J gene TRBJ2-5; D perhaps matches TRBD2 (5 bases). V was clipped by 0 bases and J by 5 bases, with 13 bases between them. CDR3 length: 15 residues. Per germline, CDR1 LGHNA and CDR2 YSLEER. CDR3 nucleotide sequence: TGCGCCAGCAGCCAAGAACCCGGAGGTCGGGAGACCCAGTACTTC. Translation gives CASSQEPGGRETQYF.

The chain has TRBV19 and TRBJ2-5; 7 bases agree with TRBD1. This CDR3 has 14 residues. V lost 10 bases to trimming and J lost 3 bases; unmatched junction nucleotides: 11. Germline CDR1 and CDR2: LNHDA and SQIVND (reference sequence). CDR3 region: CATSLGDREETQYF. For the CDR3, the DNA is TGTGCCACCTCCCTCGGGGACAGAGAAGAGACCCAGTACTTC.

This chain uses TRBV19 with TRBJ1-6, with 7 nucleotides matching TRBD1. Per the germline V gene, CDR1 is LNHDA and CDR2 is SQIVND (reference sequence). The ends lost 5 bases at V and 10 bases at J; junction bases unmatched: 11. The CDR3 runs to 15 residues. The CDR3 DNA is TGTGCCAGTAGTGGGACAGTGGGGTTATGGTCACCCCTCCACTTT. Its translation is CASSGTVGLWSPLHF. Supplemented by reference TRBV19 and TRBJ1-6, the full variable domain reads DGGITQSPKYLFRKEGQNVTLSCEQNLNHDAMYWYRQDPGQGLRLIYYSQIVNDFQKGDIAEGYSVSREKKESFPLTVTSAQKNPTAFYLCASSGTVGLWSPLHFGNGTRLTVT.

The J gene is TRBJ2-7, the V gene TRBV25-1; D unresolved. The CDR3 has 13 residues. CDR1 is MGHDK, CDR2 SYGVNS, per germline. V was pared by 2 bases and J by 0 bases, with 5 bases between. The CDR3 DNA reads as TGTGCCAGCAGTGAAGGCTACTCCTACGAGCAGTACTTC. Encoded protein: CASSEGYSYEQYF.

This chain joins TRBV19 and TRBJ1-6, with D possibly matching TRBD1 (5 bases). V lost 3 bases to trimming and J lost 1 base, with 10 bases between them. Germline V CDR1 and CDR2: LNHDA, SQIVND (reference sequence). The CDR3 is 16 amino acids. CDR3: CASSISGFSYNSPLHF. The CDR3 DNA sequence: TGTGCCAGTAGTATCTCAGGGTTTTCCTATAATTCACCCCTCCACTTT.

The rearrangement joins TRBV7-9 to TRBJ2-5; 8 nucleotides match TRBD1. The CDR3 runs to 15 residues. The germline V gene has CDR1 SEHNR and CDR2 FQNEAQ (reference sequence). V shed 5 bases and J 3 bases; nucleotides not matched to a gene: 8. This chain's CDR3 is CASSRRTGLEETQYF. CDR3 sequence (DNA): TGTGCCAGCAGCCGCCGGACAGGGTTAGAAGAGACCCAGTACTTC.

The chain has TRBV10-3 and TRBJ2-3; 7 bases are a match to TRBD1. Trimming cost V 4 bases and J 2 bases; bases outside gene matches: 6. The CDR3 runs 15 residues. The germline gives CDR1 ENHRY, CDR2 SYGVKD. The CDR3 DNA follows: TGTGCCATCAGTGGGGGACAGTTAACCACAGATACGCAGTATTTT. It yields the protein CAISGGQLTTDTQYF.